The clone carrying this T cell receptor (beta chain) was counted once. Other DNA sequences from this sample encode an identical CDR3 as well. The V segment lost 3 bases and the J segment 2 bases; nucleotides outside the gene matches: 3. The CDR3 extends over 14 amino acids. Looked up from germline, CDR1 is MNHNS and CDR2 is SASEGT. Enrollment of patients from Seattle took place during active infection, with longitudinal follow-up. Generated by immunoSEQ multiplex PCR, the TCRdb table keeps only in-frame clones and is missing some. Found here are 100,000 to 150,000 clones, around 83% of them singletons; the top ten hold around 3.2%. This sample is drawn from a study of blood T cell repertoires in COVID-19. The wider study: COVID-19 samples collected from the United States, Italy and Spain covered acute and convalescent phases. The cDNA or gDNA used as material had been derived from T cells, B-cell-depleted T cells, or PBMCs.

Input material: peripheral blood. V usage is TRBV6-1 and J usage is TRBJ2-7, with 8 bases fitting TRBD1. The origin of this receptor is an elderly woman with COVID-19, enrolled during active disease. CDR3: CASSDTGGPYEQYF. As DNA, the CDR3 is TGTGCCAGCAGTGATACAGGGGGACCCTACGAGCAGTACTTC.